Following are 22 T cell receptor beta chains from one sample sequenced in a study of blood T cell repertoires in COVID-19. Profiling relied on immunoSEQ multiplex PCR, and the TCRdb table lists in-frame clones only, not all of them. The sample carries 150,000 to 160,000 clones, under 90% recorded once. The sample consisted of peripheral blood. These receptors were collected from a man in his sixties with acute or convalescent COVID-19.

This chain uses TRBV2 with TRBJ2-5; 8 bases map to TRBD1. The V and J ends lost 6 bases and 4 bases, in that order; junction bases with no gene match: 13. This CDR3 has 16 residues. Germline CDR1 and CDR2: SNHLY and FYNNEI. The CDR3 DNA follows: TGTGCCAGCAGATCGACTTTAGGACAGGGCGGAGAGACCCAGTACTTC. Residues: CASRSTLGQGGETQYF. The full variable domain, completed using reference TRBV2 and TRBJ2-5, is EPEVTQTPSHQVTQMGQEVILRCVPISNHLYFYWYRQILGQKVEFLVSFYNNEISEKSEIFDDQFSVERPDGSNFTLKIRSTKLEDSAMYFCASRSTLGQGGETQYFGPGTRLLVL.

In the case of this clone: The identical CDR3 is also encoded by other nucleotide sequences in the sample. The chain has TRBV19 and TRBJ1-5, with D maybe TRBD1 (5 bases). Looked up from germline, CDR1 is LNHDA and CDR2 is SQIVND (reference sequence). CDR3 length equals 15 residues. Trimming pared 1 base from V and 0 bases from J, leaving 7 bases between. The CDR3 bases are TGTGCCAGTAGTATAGCGGGGGATAGCAATCAGCCCCAGCATTTT. Translated, it gives CASSIAGDSNQPQHF.

This sequence joins TRBV7-2 and TRBJ2-1; D is possibly TRBD2 (5 bases). Germline CDR1 is SGHTA and CDR2 is FQGNSA. This CDR3 has 15 amino acids. V was cut by 1 base and J by 2 bases, with 9 bases left in between. CDR3 loop: CASSLGGSPYNEQFF. DNA for the CDR3: TGTGCCAGCAGCTTAGGAGGGTCCCCCTACAATGAGCAGTTCTTC.

The chain joins TRBV7-2 to TRBJ2-3; 11 bases line up with TRBD2. The germline V gene encodes CDR1 SGHTA and CDR2 FQGNSA. V was clipped by 5 bases and J by 4 bases; unmatched bases: 11. The CDR3 runs to 17 residues. In DNA, the CDR3 is TGTGCCAGCAGCCCCGGGAGGATAGCGGGGGGGGCAGATACGCAGTATTTT. Translation: CASSPGRIAGGADTQYF.

The chain carries TRBV5-1 and TRBJ1-1; weak D call: TRBD1 (6 bases). The CDR3 consists of 14 residues. CDR1 is SGHRS, CDR2 YFSETQ, per germline. The ends were cut back, 0 bases at V and 3 bases at J, with 9 bases in the middle. The CDR3 sequence: CASSLAAGDTEAFF. CDR3 sequence (DNA): TGCGCCAGCAGCTTGGCCGCAGGGGACACTGAAGCTTTCTTT.

The chain combines TRBV9 with TRBJ2-7; 14 nucleotides agree with TRBD2. The V and J ends lost 3 bases and 2 bases, in that order; junction bases with no gene match: 4. CDR1 and CDR2 (germline): SGDLS, YYNGEE. This CDR3 contains 16 residues. CDR3 bases: TGTGCCAGCAGCGAACCGGGACTAGCGGGGGCCTACGAGCAGTACTTC. It is translated as CASSEPGLAGAYEQYF.

The genes are TRBV5-1 and TRBJ2-5; perhaps TRBD2 as D (5 bases). Trimming stripped 1 base from V and 2 bases from J, with 15 bases between. CDR1 is SGHRS and CDR2 is YFSETQ in the germline V gene. CDR3 length: 16 amino acids. CDR3 sequence: CASSLSGGLGQETQYF. Written as DNA, the CDR3 is TGCGCCAGCAGCTTGTCTGGCGGGTTGGGGCAAGAGACCCAGTACTTC.

This clone showed up just a few times. The chain couples TRBV2 to TRBJ1-4; 8 bases agree with TRBD1. Germline V gene sequence: CDR1 SNHLY, CDR2 FYNNEI. V shed 5 bases and J 16 bases; nucleotides not matched to a gene: 9. This CDR3 contains 12 residues. As DNA, the CDR3 is TGTGCCAGCAGTTCCCAGGGGGCAAAGCCGTTTTTT. As protein: CASSSQGAKPFF.

This chain joins TRBV3-1 (or the pseudogene TRBV3-2) and TRBJ2-1; the match to TRBD2 covers 7 bases. The CDR3 spans 15 residues. V dropped 1 base and J dropped 4; count of bases not matched to a gene: 4. Germline V gene data show CDR1 as LGHDT and CDR2 as YNNKEL (reference sequence). CDR3 region: CASSQGSGEYNEQFF. In DNA, the CDR3 is TGTGCCAGCAGCCAAGGGAGCGGGGAGTACAATGAGCAGTTCTTC.

The V and J genes are TRBV19 and TRBJ2-4, with TRBD1 identical over 10 bases. CDR1 and CDR2 from the germline V gene are LNHDA and SQIVND (reference sequence). CDR3 length: 16 amino acids. V shed 3 bases, J shed 6 bases, and the junction held 8 bases outside the gene matches. The CDR3 loop is CASSMSGTGASNIQYF. In DNA, the CDR3 is TGTGCCAGTAGTATGTCCGGGACAGGGGCGTCAAACATTCAGTACTTC.

V and J are TRBV7-9 and TRBJ2-7, with D perhaps matching TRBD1 (6 bases). Germline CDR1 reads SEHNR; CDR2 reads FQNEAQ (reference sequence). Trimming pared 3 bases from V and 2 bases from J, leaving 11 bases between. The CDR3 contains 14 residues. For the CDR3, the DNA is TGTGCCAGCAGCTTTGAGGACAGAACCTACGAGCAGTACTTC. It encodes CASSFEDRTYEQYF.

The chain has TRBV5-1 and TRBJ2-3; TRBD1 matches 8 bases. CDR3 length: 16 residues. With 0 bases clipped from V and 5 bases from J, the junction kept 8 bases outside the gene matches. Germline assignment: CDR1 SGHRS and CDR2 YFSETQ. For the CDR3, the DNA is TGCGCCAGCAGCTTGGAATTAGGGACAGGCGGAGATACGCAGTATTTT. This sequence encodes CASSLELGTGGDTQYF.

This chain uses TRBV4-2 with TRBJ2-7; no definite D call. With 0 bases removed from V and 5 bases from J, the gap between germline ends came to 8 bases. Germline V gene lookup returns CDR1 LGHNA and CDR2 YNFKEQ. CDR3 length: 13 amino acids. CDR3 residues: CASSQENYNEQYF. As DNA, the CDR3 is TGTGCCAGCAGCCAAGAGAACTACAACGAGCAGTACTTC.

The chain links TRBV2 to TRBJ2-3; TRBD1 agrees at 11 bases. The V gene end was trimmed by 4 bases and the J gene end by 5 bases; junction bases not matched to a gene: 8. This CDR3 spans 16 amino acids. Germline V gene lookup returns CDR1 SNHLY and CDR2 FYNNEI. The CDR3 sequence: CASSGVDRGRGDTQYF. DNA of the CDR3: TGTGCCAGCAGTGGGGTGGACAGGGGGCGCGGAGATACGCAGTATTTT.

The V call is TRBV4-2, the J call TRBJ2-3, with 13 bases fitting TRBD2. Germline V gene lookup returns CDR1 LGHNA and CDR2 YNFKEQ. Trimming took 1 base from V and 4 from J; bases not matched to a gene: 11. The CDR3 spans 19 residues. The DNA of the CDR3 is TGTGCCAGCAGCCAAGTTCGGGGACTAGCGGGGCTTCAGGCAGATACGCAGTATTTT. This encodes CASSQVRGLAGLQADTQYF.

This clone turned up a few times. The rearrangement joins TRBV7-2 to TRBJ1-2; D possibly corresponds to TRBD1 (5 bases). The CDR3 is 15 amino acids. The V end was cut by 4 bases, the J end by 7 bases, with 19 bases between. Germline CDR1 reads SGHTA; CDR2 reads FQGNSA. The chain's CDR3 is CASSSPRQYDRGYTF. The CDR3 DNA reads TGTGCCAGCAGCTCCCCCCGACAGTACGATCGTGGCTACACCTTC.

This chain joins TRBV15 and TRBJ2-3; the D gene is possibly TRBD2 (6 bases). CDR1 is LNHNV, CDR2 YYDKDF, per germline (reference sequence). Trimming took 9 bases from V and 0 from J, leaving 13 bases between them. The length of the CDR3 is 14 residues. The CDR3 sequence: CATKPGGSTDTQYF. The CDR3 DNA is TGTGCCACTAAACCCGGGGGTAGCACAGATACGCAGTATTTT.

This chain connects TRBV19 to TRBJ1-2, with 7 positions matching TRBD1. CDR3 length: 16 amino acids. Germline loops: CDR1 LNHDA, CDR2 SQIVND (reference sequence). V lost 1 base and J lost 0; bases outside the gene matches: 5. As DNA, the CDR3 is TGTGCCAGTAGTATAGCCAGGACAGGAGCTAACTATGGCTACACCTTC. It yields the protein CASSIARTGANYGYTF.

The V gene is TRBV7-9, the J gene TRBJ1-1; 10 bases line up with TRBD1. Per germline, CDR1 SEHNR and CDR2 FQNEAQ (reference sequence). The CDR3 sequence is 14 residues long. The V segment lost 6 bases and the J segment 5 bases; nucleotides outside the gene matches: 6. This chain's CDR3 is CASRRDRGRTEAFF. CDR3 nucleotide sequence: TGTGCCAGCAGACGGGACAGGGGTAGGACTGAAGCTTTCTTT. Combining the CDR3 with reference TRBV7-9 and TRBJ1-1 gives the whole variable domain DTGVSQNPRHKITKRGQNVTFRCDPISEHNRLYWYRQTLGQGPEFLTYFQNEAQLEKSRLLSDRFSAERPKGSFSTLEIQRTEQGDSAMYLCASRRDRGRTEAFFGQGTRLTVV.

This clone has just one count. This sequence joins TRBV13 and TRBJ1-5, with D hard to call. The germline V and J ends were trimmed by 0 bases and 4 bases, with 7 bases remaining between them. The germline V gene encodes CDR1 PRHDT and CDR2 FYEKMQ (reference sequence). This CDR3 contains 14 residues. CDR3 in DNA: TGTGCCAGCAGCTTAGGCGCACTAAATCAGCCCCAGCATTTT. Translating gives CASSLGALNQPQHF.

The chain couples TRBV7-9 to TRBJ1-1, with 7 bases identical to TRBD1. CDR3 length: 14 residues. The ends lost 5 bases at V and 3 bases at J; junction bases unmatched: 6. The germline CDR1 and CDR2 sequences are SEHNR and FQNEAQ (reference sequence). The CDR3 nucleotides are TGTGCCAGCAGCCTCCTCACAGGGGACACTGAAGCTTTCTTT. This codes for CASSLLTGDTEAFF.

The CDR3 DNA follows: TGTGCCAGCAGCTTAGCGGATGGGGGCGGTCAGCCCCAGCATTTT. Amino acid sequence: CASSLADGGGQPQHF. The J gene is TRBJ1-5, the V gene TRBV7-8, with D perhaps TRBD1 (6 bases). With 0 bases removed from V and 6 bases from J, the gap between germline ends came to 12 bases. The CDR3 has 15 residues. In germline, CDR1 is SGHVS, CDR2 FQNEAQ.